The clone carrying this T cell receptor beta chain was observed once. Sequencing used immunoSEQ multiplex PCR; TCRdb keeps in-frame clones, though not all of them. The table lists around 280,000 clones, around 91% of them singletons. The record originates from a study of blood T cell repertoires in COVID-19. For the study at large: Collection of acute and convalescent COVID-19 samples took place in the United States, Italy and Spain. T cells, B-cell-depleted T cells, or PBMCs supplied cDNA or gDNA.

The participants were between roughly 18 and 89 years old and came from fewer than 25 US areas. Assignments of participants to cohorts depended upon their own reported clinical history. The clonotype was recovered from a woman aged 18 to 35 with acute COVID-19. Sample: PBMCs or T cells enriched from blood (not recorded which).

The CDR3 reads CASSLSPDRGYGYTF. The CDR3 DNA reads TGTGCCAGCAGTTTATCGCCTGACAGGGGCTATGGCTACACCTTC. The chain combines TRBV27 with TRBJ1-2, with 8 bases fitting TRBD1. Germline V gives CDR1 MNHEY, CDR2 SMNVEV (reference sequence). CDR3 size: 15 residues. The V segment lost 0 bases and the J segment 4 bases; nucleotides outside the gene matches: 4.